This is a list of T cell receptor beta chains from one sample in a study of vaccination effects on CD4 cells after COVID-19. These receptors' targets are unknown. Generated by immunoSEQ multiplex PCR, the TCRdb table keeps only in-frame clones and is missing some. This repertoire shows 20,000 to 25,000 clones, 73% found once; its top ten account for 11%. The sequenced sample was CD4+ T cells from PBMCs cultured without peptide, obtained before COVID-19 vaccination. The source of these receptors is a human donor who received a COVID-19 vaccine. Each CDR3 is given with its conserved first and last residue.

>TRBV5-6|TRBJ1-1
CASSLRGAGAFF
>TRBV11-2|TRBJ2-7
CASRKMDSNSYEQYF
>TRBV5-3|TRBJ2-5
CARRALAAIPRETQYF
>TRBV5-4|TRBJ1-2
CASSPDGPVYGYTF
>TRBV10-3|TRBJ2-5
CAIRTSGSEETQYF
>TRBV5-8|TRBJ2-3
CASSLGVAGSTDTQYF
>TRBV9|TRBJ2-7
CASSPATGRDEQYF
>TRBV5-1|TRBJ2-5
CASSLESGRSGTQYF
>TRBV19|TRBJ2-7
CASSIRRTASPTPYEQYF
>TRBV2|TRBJ2-2
CAIQTGVNINGELFF
>TRBV4-1|TRBJ2-2
CASSHLRQVRGTGELFF
>TRBV7-7|TRBJ2-5
CASSLAIGLQETQYF
>TRBV7-2|TRBJ2-1
CASSPGTRRSGDEQFF
>TRBV7-2|TRBJ2-3
CASSSGGAGLSDTQYF
>TRBV20-1|TRBJ1-5
CSASDWGSTALGTNQPQHF
>TRBV6-5|TRBJ1-3
CASSYSSGTAGNTIYF
>TRBV11-2|TRBJ2-4
CASNLDRGGIQYF
>TRBV5-1|TRBJ2-4
CASSLDAGGSGTNIQYF
>TRBV4-1|TRBJ2-1
CASSKALTGNEQFF
>TRBV28|TRBJ1-2
CASISGAQYGYTF
>TRBV19|TRBJ2-6
CASSIGVGYSGANVLTF
>TRBV2|TRBJ1-2
CASSEGRIYGYTF
>TRBV5-1|TRBJ2-2
CASRQTAGGQNTGELFF
>TRBV19|TRBJ1-1
CASSIGNGKAFF
>TRBV6-5|TRBJ2-2
CASSYSPLGPPRELFF
>TRBV7-3|TRBJ2-3
CASGGGSRTDTQYF
>TRBV30|TRBJ2-3
CAWSVRRTSGATDTQYF
>TRBV30|TRBJ2-5
CAWSGQQYQETQYF
>TRBV19|TRBJ2-3
CASKVGTTDTQYF
>TRBV20-1|TRBJ2-3
CSASVPFPGRGTDTQYF
>TRBV5-1|TRBJ2-2
CASSLITSGNTGELFF
>TRBV7-9|TRBJ2-1
CASSLATYNEQFF
>TRBV11-2|TRBJ2-7
CASSPGLAGALDEQYF
>TRBV7-9|TRBJ1-1
CASSPPGRYTEAFF
>TRBV19|TRBJ1-5
CASSDQRNQPQHF
>TRBV5-1|TRBJ1-6
CASQESSYNSPLHF
>TRBV18|TRBJ1-1
CASSPLRQMNTEAFF
>TRBV6-1|TRBJ1-4
CASSGLGTLKDEKLFF
>TRBV19|TRBJ1-2
CASSPTGGYGYTF
>TRBV19|TRBJ2-7
CASSLLAGAYEQYF
>TRBV6-1|TRBJ1-2
CASSEWDRTEGYTF
>TRBV6-1|TRBJ1-2
CASSDGGYGYTF
>TRBV11-2|TRBJ2-5
CASGQQETQYF
>TRBV30|TRBJ2-1
CAWSFFEGGEQFF
>TRBV7-2|TRBJ2-7
CASSQAYEQYF
>TRBV11-2|TRBJ1-5
CASSSGLNQPQHF